This entry lists 27 T cell receptor beta chains sequenced from one sample in a study of blood T cell repertoires in COVID-19. Using immunoSEQ multiplex PCR, the repertoire was profiled, and TCRdb retains in-frame clones only, with some absent. The table has about 240,000 clones, about 80% seen once. The sequencing input was peripheral blood. The receptor source for this set is a man aged 30-40 years who had recovered from COVID-19.

Here the CDR3 reads CASSPTGTGPYNEQFF. The CDR3 DNA reads as TGTGCCAGCAGTCCAACCGGGACAGGGCCCTACAATGAGCAGTTCTTC. The V gene is TRBV3-1 (or the pseudogene TRBV3-2), the J gene TRBJ2-1; 9 nucleotides align to TRBD1. Trimming removed 6 bases from V and 2 bases from J; junction bases left unmatched: 8. CDR3 size: 16 residues. Germline V gives CDR1 LGHDT, CDR2 YNNKEL (reference sequence).

The chain recombines TRBV19 with TRBJ2-6; D might be TRBD1 (6 bases). With 5 bases removed from V and 1 base from J, the gap between germline ends came to 12 bases. CDR3 length: 16 amino acids. The germline V gene has CDR1 LNHDA and CDR2 SQIVND (reference sequence). CDR3 in DNA: TGTGCCAGTAGTCCCCTACAGGGTTCTGGGGCCAACGTCCTGACTTTC. Its protein is CASSPLQGSGANVLTF.

This clone appeared a few times. The gene calls are TRBV7-9 and TRBJ1-2; no clear D. Germline values: CDR1 SEHNR, CDR2 FQNEAQ (reference sequence). Trimming shortened V by 1 base and J by 8 bases, and 11 bases separated the two germline ends. There are 13 residues in the CDR3. The CDR3 protein is CASSLDHAGGYTF. In DNA form, the CDR3 reads TGTGCCAGCAGCTTAGATCACGCAGGCGGCTACACCTTC.

The chain uses TRBV5-8 and TRBJ1-1; no clear D. Between the trimmed V and J ends, which lost 9 bases and 6 bases, there was a span of 12 bases. The CDR3 extends over 11 amino acids. Germline V gene sequence: CDR1 SGHTS, CDR2 YDEGEE. In DNA form, the CDR3 reads TGTGCCACCCAAGGGAGGGCTGAAGCTTTCTTT. It encodes CATQGRAEAFF.

This chain links TRBV2 with TRBJ1-5, with a possible D match to TRBD1 (6 bases). Trimming shortened V by 3 bases and J by 7 bases, and 13 bases separated the two germline ends. Germline values: CDR1 SNHLY, CDR2 FYNNEI. CDR3 length: 14 amino acids. The CDR3 nucleotides read TGTGCCAGCAGTGAGGGGGCGCGTGGGCAGCCCCAGCATTTT. Protein sequence: CASSEGARGQPQHF.

This chain uses TRBV5-3 with TRBJ2-7; the D gene is possibly TRBD1 (5 bases). TRBV5-3 is identified as an open reading frame with a role that is uncertain. There are 14 residues in the CDR3. V shed 0 bases and J shed 6 bases, with 13 bases lying between them. The CDR3 protein is CARSLEVRVSEQYV. The DNA for the CDR3 is TGTGCCAGAAGCTTGGAGGTCAGGGTCTCCGAGCAGTACGTC.

The rearrangement uses TRBV2 and TRBJ1-6, with TRBD1 matching 7 bases. This CDR3 has 13 amino acids. Germline V lookup: CDR1 SNHLY, CDR2 FYNNEI. J gave up 10 bases and V 5 bases, and 5 bases lay outside the gene matches. The CDR3 loop is CASSLQGRSPLHF. The DNA for the CDR3 is TGTGCCAGCAGTCTACAGGGGCGCTCACCCCTCCACTTT.

This clone was found once. The gene calls are TRBV5-4 and TRBJ2-6; the D is unclear. CDR3 size: 15 residues. Trimming shortened V by 2 bases and J by 0 bases, and 6 bases separated the two germline ends. Looked up from germline, CDR1 is SGHNT and CDR2 is YYREEE (reference sequence). In DNA, the CDR3 is TGTGCCAGCAGCTTCCTCGGCTCTGGGGCCAACGTCCTGACTTTC. It codes for CASSFLGSGANVLTF.

The table lists this clone with many counts. The chain employs TRBV12-3 or TRBV12-4 and TRBJ2-2, with no clear D. The CDR3 length is 13 residues. Trimming took off 6 bases at V and 1 base at J, with 6 bases between the two ends. CDR3 residues: CASRRQNTGELFF. As DNA, the CDR3 is TGTGCCAGCAGGCGACAGAACACCGGGGAGCTGTTTTTT.

This clone was seen a single time. V and J are TRBV4-1 and TRBJ1-6; TRBD1 matches 7 bases. V was clipped by 4 bases and J by 17 bases; unmatched bases: 17. The CDR3 is 15 residues long. The V gene's germline CDR1 is MGHRA and CDR2 YSYEKL. CDR3 in amino acids: CASSLFPGQPEPVHF. Here the CDR3 DNA reads TGCGCCAGCAGCCTCTTTCCGGGACAGCCCGAGCCGGTCCACTTT.

The chain employs TRBV27 and TRBJ2-5; TRBD2 agrees at 7 bases. V shed 5 bases and J 0 bases; nucleotides not matched to a gene: 3. The CDR3 consists of 14 residues. Looked up from germline, CDR1 is MNHEY and CDR2 is SMNVEV (reference sequence). For the CDR3, the DNA is TGTGCCAGCAGTACCAGCGGGGACCAAGAGACCCAGTACTTC. Protein: CASSTSGDQETQYF.

The V and J genes are TRBV18 and TRBJ2-1; 13 bases match TRBD2. This CDR3 has 15 amino acids. Per germline, CDR1 KGHSH and CDR2 LQKENI. Trimming removed 6 bases from V and 7 bases from J; junction bases left unmatched: 6. Written as DNA, the CDR3 is TGTGCCAGCTCCCCGACTAGCGGGGGGTCTAATGAGCAGTTCTTC. Translated, it gives CASSPTSGGSNEQFF.

The rearrangement joins TRBV2 to TRBJ1-3, with D possibly TRBD1 on 5 matching bases. The V end lost 3 bases, the J end lost 0 bases, and 12 bases lay between the germline ends. Germline-derived CDR1 and CDR2 are SNHLY and FYNNEI. The CDR3 covers 16 residues. The CDR3 region has the DNA TGTGCCAGCAGTGATCCCCTCGGGGGCTCTGGAAACACCATATATTTT. This translates into CASSDPLGGSGNTIYF.

The CDR3 DNA follows: TGTGCCAGCAGGCCCTCGAGTGGCCCCGGGGAAAAACTGTTTTTT. Residues: CASRPSSGPGEKLFF. This sequence joins TRBV11-2 and TRBJ1-4; D remains ambiguous. CDR1 and CDR2 (germline): SGHAT, FQNNGV. This CDR3 spans 15 amino acids. Deletions cut 6 bases from V and 8 bases from J, with 19 bases between.

In its sample, this clone was seen once. The rearrangement uses TRBV6-2 or TRBV6-3 and TRBJ2-7, with 11 bases matching TRBD2. In germline, CDR1 is MNHEY, CDR2 SVGEGT. This CDR3 comprises 14 residues. V dropped 6 bases and J dropped 5; count of bases not matched to a gene: 6. The DNA for the CDR3 is TGTGCCAGCAGCTCGGGACTAGCGGAGAACGAGCAGTACTTC. Protein: CASSSGLAENEQYF.

Concerning this clone itself: Other DNA sequences in the sample encode the same CDR3. The rearrangement uses TRBV7-3 and TRBJ1-1; the D is unclear. CDR3 size: 13 residues. The germline CDR1 and CDR2 sequences are SGHTA and FQGTGA. The V end was cut by 5 bases, the J end by 0 bases, with 7 bases between. The CDR3 coding sequence is TGTGCCAGCAGCCTAGAAATGAACACTGAAGCTTTCTTT. Protein: CASSLEMNTEAFF.

This chain links TRBV15 with TRBJ2-3, with a tentative D call TRBD1 (6 bases). Trimming shortened V by 1 base and J by 3 bases, and 23 bases separated the two germline ends. The length of the CDR3 is 19 residues. Germline loops: CDR1 LNHNV, CDR2 YYDKDF (reference sequence). This CDR3 reads CATSRGPGYGKGETDTQYF. The CDR3 coding sequence is TGTGCCACCAGCAGAGGGCCTGGGTACGGGAAGGGGGAGACAGATACGCAGTATTTT.

A few counts support this clone. The chain recombines TRBV10-3 with TRBJ2-7, with 9 bases fitting TRBD1. This CDR3 is 14 amino acids long. Germline V gene data show CDR1 as ENHRY and CDR2 as SYGVKD. Trimming took 6 bases from V and 6 from J; bases not matched to a gene: 9. The CDR3 loop reads CAIRGPGQGSEQYF. CDR3 coding DNA: TGTGCCATCAGGGGACCGGGACAGGGTTCCGAGCAGTACTTC.

The V call is TRBV3-1 (or the pseudogene TRBV3-2), the J call TRBJ2-5; D is unclear. The CDR3 is made up of 12 amino acids. The V end was cut by 2 bases, the J end by 5 bases, with 6 bases between. The V gene's germline CDR1 is LGHDT and CDR2 YNNKEL (reference sequence). CDR3 coding DNA: TGTGCCAGCAGCCAAAGTCGGGAGACCCAGTACTTC. Protein: CASSQSRETQYF.

The chain has TRBV5-1 and TRBJ1-2; 11 bases map to TRBD1. Per the germline V gene, CDR1 is SGHRS and CDR2 is YFSETQ. V shed 3 bases, J shed 7 bases, and the junction held 5 bases outside the gene matches. This CDR3 region has 14 residues. This CDR3 reads CASSSGTGGFGYTF. CDR3 nucleotide sequence: TGCGCCAGCAGCTCCGGGACAGGGGGTTTTGGCTACACCTTC.

The CDR3 region has the DNA TGCGCCAGCAGGTGGCAGGGTGAAGATACGCAGTATTTT. Its protein is CASRWQGEDTQYF. V gene TRBV5-1 combines with J gene TRBJ2-3; TRBD1 is a possible D gene (5 bases). Germline loops: CDR1 SGHRS, CDR2 YFSETQ. CDR3 length: 13 residues. The V gene lost 5 bases and the J gene lost 5 bases, with 12 bases spanning the gap.

This sequence joins TRBV25-1 and TRBJ2-5; 7 nucleotides line up with TRBD1. Trimming took 7 bases from V and 2 from J; bases not matched to a gene: 4. The CDR3 loop spans 13 amino acids. Germline CDR1 reads MGHDK; CDR2 reads SYGVNS. The CDR3 here is CASTKGQQETQYF. The CDR3 DNA reads TGTGCCAGCACAAAGGGACAGCAAGAGACCCAGTACTTC.

Only a few counts were recorded for this clone. This chain joins TRBV7-3 and TRBJ2-5; D is ambiguous. With 1 base removed from V and 1 base from J, the gap between germline ends came to 4 bases. This CDR3 region has 13 residues. The germline V gene encodes CDR1 SGHTA and CDR2 FQGTGA. The CDR3 is CASSLKPQETQYF. The CDR3, as DNA: TGTGCCAGCAGCTTAAAGCCCCAAGAGACCCAGTACTTC. Complete variable domain (other parts from reference TRBV7-3 and TRBJ2-5): GAGVSQTPSNKVTEKGKYVELRCDPISGHTALYWYRQSLGQGPEFLIYFQGTGAADDSGLPNDRFFAVRPEGSVSTLKIQRTERGDSAVYLCASSLKPQETQYFGPGTRLLVL.

This clone was found once. This sample also contains other DNA sequences that code for the same CDR3. The gene calls are TRBV18 and TRBJ1-1; D call uncertain. The CDR3 loop spans 13 amino acids. The V gene lost 2 bases and the J gene lost 2 bases, with 6 bases spanning the gap. In germline, CDR1 is KGHSH, CDR2 LQKENI. CDR3 protein: CASSPGPNTEAFF. The CDR3 DNA follows: TGTGCCAGCTCACCAGGCCCCAACACTGAAGCTTTCTTT.

This chain connects TRBV28 to TRBJ2-5; the match to TRBD2 covers 10 bases. This CDR3 is built from 15 residues. CDR1 MDHEN and CDR2 SYDVKM come from the germline V gene. The V segment lost 7 bases and the J segment 2 bases; nucleotides outside the gene matches: 7. The CDR3 protein is CASKQRGGRQETQYF. The DNA of the CDR3 is TGTGCCAGCAAACAGCGGGGGGGAAGGCAAGAGACCCAGTACTTC.

This clone was seen a few times. The chain joins TRBV6-1 to TRBJ1-2; D remains unclear. Germline V gives CDR1 MNHNS, CDR2 SASEGT. The CDR3 length is 13 residues. V lost 1 base, J lost 4 bases, and 7 bases lay in between. The CDR3 loop reads CASSEGAAYGYTF. The DNA of the CDR3 is TGTGCCAGCAGTGAAGGGGCAGCCTATGGCTACACCTTC.

The rearrangement joins TRBV6-1 to TRBJ1-3; D not certain. This CDR3 comprises 15 residues. Trimming stripped 2 bases from V and 2 bases from J, with 10 bases between. Looked up from germline, CDR1 is MNHNS and CDR2 is SASEGT. The CDR3, as DNA: TGTGCCAGCAGTGAACTGTTGGGAGCTGGAAACACCATATATTTT. Its translation: CASSELLGAGNTIYF.